This T cell receptor (beta chain) was obtained from a study of vaccination and CD4 T cells after COVID-19. Study context: Each post-COVID sample was drawn after diagnosis, and the median interval was roughly 100 days (range 35 to 161).

MiXCR, applied by TCRdb to the PCR reads, yields one record per CDR3 protein. The repertoire holds 25,000 to 30,000 distinct CDR3 sequences, around 53% seen once, with roughly 5.5% in the top ten. For this clonotype: Its antigen is undetermined.

Regarding time point: late sampling 161 to 241 days after vaccination in three convalescent patients. Findings and limits, study-wide: For convalescent patients, a median about 86% of reactive clones surfaced exclusively after vaccination.

Per germline, CDR1 MNHNS and CDR2 SASEGT. Losses at the gene ends were 8 bases for V and 3 bases for J; bases not matched to a gene: 19. The CDR3 covers 18 residues. This chain joins TRBV6-1 and TRBJ2-7, with 10 positions matching TRBD2. The input for sequencing was CD4+ T cells from blood, taken about 7 months after SARS-CoV-2 vaccination. This clonotype was obtained from a human donor who had recovered from COVID-19. CDR3 loop: CASDPMTSGHGYYYEQYF. The CDR3 bases are TGTGCCAGCGACCCCATGACTAGCGGGCACGGGTATTACTACGAGCAGTACTTC.